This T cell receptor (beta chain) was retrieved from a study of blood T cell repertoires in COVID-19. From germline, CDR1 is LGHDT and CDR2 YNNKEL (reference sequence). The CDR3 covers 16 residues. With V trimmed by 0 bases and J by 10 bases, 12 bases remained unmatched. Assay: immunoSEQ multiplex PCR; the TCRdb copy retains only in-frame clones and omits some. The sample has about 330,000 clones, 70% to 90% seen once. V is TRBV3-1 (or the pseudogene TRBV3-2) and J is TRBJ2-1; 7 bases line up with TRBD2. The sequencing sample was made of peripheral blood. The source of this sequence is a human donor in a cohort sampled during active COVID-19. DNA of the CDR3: TGTGCCAGCAGCCAAGATTTGACTCCCGGGGGGAGCGAGCAGTTCTTC. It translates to CASSQDLTPGGSEQFF.